The 23 T cell receptor beta chains reported below all come from one sample, sequenced in a study of PD-L1 blockade in urothelial cancer. The repertoire was sequenced with immunoSEQ multiplex PCR; TCRdb's copy has only in-frame clones and lacks some. The data show 86,000 or so clones, over 65% seen once. Noted time point: pretreatment peripheral blood. Sequencing was performed on PBMCs, taken around atezolizumab (anti-PD-L1) treatment. These receptors were taken from a man aged 55-75 years with urothelial cancer.

The rearrangement uses TRBV5-1 and TRBJ1-1, with D possibly matching TRBD1 (5 bases). With 1 base removed from V and 5 bases from J, the gap between germline ends came to 12 bases. From germline, CDR1 is SGHRS and CDR2 YFSETQ. This CDR3 contains 14 residues. The CDR3 region is CASSLSLGGTEAFF. CDR3 sequence (DNA): TGCGCCAGCAGCTTGTCCCTTGGGGGGACTGAAGCTTTCTTT.

The V call is TRBV6-1, the J call TRBJ1-4; TRBD1 might be the D (6 bases). The CDR3 contains 15 residues. Trimming took 0 bases from V and 8 from J, leaving 13 bases between them. Germline V lookup: CDR1 MNHNS, CDR2 SASEGT. CDR3 protein: CASSEATGLGEKLFF. In nucleotides, the CDR3 is TGTGCCAGCAGTGAAGCGACAGGCCTTGGGGAAAAACTGTTTTTT.

The J gene is TRBJ2-2, the V gene TRBV9; possibly TRBD2 for D (5 bases). The CDR3 contains 17 residues. Germline loops: CDR1 SGDLS, CDR2 YYNGEE. V gave up 0 bases and J gave up 7 bases, with 19 bases separating them. The CDR3 sequence: CASSVGSGRGAIGELFF. CDR3 nucleotides: TGTGCCAGCAGCGTAGGGAGTGGGAGAGGTGCAATCGGGGAGCTGTTTTTT.

The chain employs TRBV27 and TRBJ1-2, with 12 bases aligning to TRBD1. Losses at the gene ends were 3 bases for V and 4 bases for J; bases not matched to a gene: 6. Germline CDR1 and CDR2: MNHEY and SMNVEV (reference sequence). This CDR3 has 16 residues. This chain's CDR3 is CASSFSGTGGSYGYTF. CDR3 nucleotides: TGTGCCAGCAGTTTTAGCGGGACAGGGGGCAGCTATGGCTACACCTTC.

The chain has TRBV4-1 and TRBJ1-4; D is possibly TRBD1 (5 bases). Germline CDR1 is MGHRA and CDR2 is YSYEKL. The CDR3 covers 15 residues. V lost 3 bases, J lost 3 bases, and 11 bases lay in between. In nucleotides, the CDR3 is TGCGCCAGCAGCCAGGACGGGGGTTCTAATGAAAAACTGTTTTTT. Residues: CASSQDGGSNEKLFF.

This chain joins TRBV29-1 and TRBJ2-1; D unclear. There are 12 residues in the CDR3. In germline, CDR1 is SQVTM, CDR2 ANQGSEA. V gave up 7 bases and J gave up 7 bases, with 14 bases separating them. CDR3 protein: CSAVWSRNEQFF. The CDR3 region has the DNA TGCAGCGCCGTCTGGAGTAGGAATGAGCAGTTCTTC.

This clone has only one observation. This chain uses TRBV7-3 with TRBJ2-4; a weak D match, TRBD1 (6 bases). Trimming shortened V by 5 bases and J by 12 bases, and 17 bases separated the two germline ends. The germline CDR1 and CDR2 sequences are SGHTA and FQGTGA. The CDR3 consists of 13 residues. In nucleotides, the CDR3 is TGTGCCAGCAGCGCAACCTTACAGGGTACTCAGTACTTC. It codes for CASSATLQGTQYF.

The V and J genes are TRBV7-9 and TRBJ2-2, with D hard to call. CDR1 is SEHNR, CDR2 FQNEAQ, per germline (reference sequence). The ends were cut back, 1 base at V and 7 bases at J, with 4 bases in the middle. This CDR3 region has 12 residues. The CDR3 spells CASSLGLGELFF. The DNA for the CDR3 is TGTGCCAGCAGCTTAGGGCTCGGGGAGCTGTTTTTT.

Only one count was recorded for this clone. The chain carries TRBV28 and TRBJ2-1; 8 bases map to TRBD2. Per germline, CDR1 MDHEN and CDR2 SYDVKM. Germline trimming cut 7 bases from V and 3 bases from J; bases unmatched to any gene: 5. The CDR3 spans 14 residues. Here the CDR3 reads CASILAGFYNEQFF. As DNA, the CDR3 is TGTGCCAGCATCTTAGCGGGATTCTACAATGAGCAGTTCTTC.

A single count supports this clone. The rearrangement uses TRBV9 and TRBJ1-6; 7 nucleotides line up with TRBD1. Germline values: CDR1 SGDLS, CDR2 YYNGEE. The V segment lost 4 bases and the J segment 7 bases; nucleotides outside the gene matches: 11. The CDR3 consists of 16 residues. This CDR3 is CASSTTRQGVNSPLHF. CDR3 DNA sequence: TGTGCCAGCAGCACCACCCGACAGGGTGTGAATTCACCCCTCCACTTT.

This clone appeared once. This sequence joins TRBV10-3 and TRBJ2-7; possibly TRBD1 for D (6 bases). Trimming pared 5 bases from V and 6 bases from J, leaving 11 bases between. The CDR3 runs 12 residues. Germline CDR1 is ENHRY and CDR2 is SYGVKD. CDR3 coding DNA: TGTGCCATCAGTATACAGGGTGTCGAGCAGTACTTC. Translating it yields CAISIQGVEQYF.

The chain recombines TRBV5-1 with TRBJ1-4; TRBD1 is a possible D gene (5 bases). V lost 5 bases, J lost 5 bases, and 19 bases lay in between. The CDR3 runs to 16 residues. CDR1 SGHRS and CDR2 YFSETQ come from the germline V gene. The CDR3 region is CASRQGVGAKNEKLFF. The CDR3 DNA reads as TGCGCCAGCAGGCAAGGGGTAGGGGCCAAAAATGAAAAACTGTTTTTT.

The chain is built from TRBV2 and TRBJ1-5, with 7 bases fitting TRBD1. The CDR3 covers 16 residues. Germline values: CDR1 SNHLY, CDR2 FYNNEI. The junction had 9 bases not matched to a gene; V was cut back by 7 bases and J by 0 bases. DNA of the CDR3: TGTGCCAGCACGGAAGGGGGCGGTCATAGCAATCAGCCCCAGCATTTT. It translates to CASTEGGGHSNQPQHF.

The rearrangement links TRBV18 to TRBJ2-1, with D perhaps TRBD1 (5 bases). Germline CDR1 KGHSH, CDR2 LQKENI. Trimming stripped 6 bases from V and 4 bases from J, with 13 bases between. The CDR3 length is 14 residues. CDR3 nucleotides: TGTGCCAGCTCGCCCCCAGGGATATACAATGAGCAGTTCTTC. The encoded protein is CASSPPGIYNEQFF.

The J gene is TRBJ1-5, the V gene TRBV18, with D unresolved. V was cut by 4 bases and J by 7 bases, with 14 bases left in between. The CDR3 contains 14 residues. Germline values: CDR1 KGHSH, CDR2 LQKENI. CDR3 nucleotides: TGTGCCAGCTCACTTGAGGAAAGAAGGCAGCCCCAGCATTTT. Its protein is CASSLEERRQPQHF.

V and J are TRBV5-1 and TRBJ1-1; maybe TRBD1 (5 bases). The CDR3 is made up of 15 amino acids. Germline CDR1 SGHRS, CDR2 YFSETQ. Trimming cost V 1 base and J 0 bases, with 10 bases left between them. As DNA, the CDR3 is TGCGCCAGCAGCTTGAGCACAGGAGTGAACACTGAAGCTTTCTTT. Translated, it gives CASSLSTGVNTEAFF.

In its sample, this clone was seen once. The chain recombines TRBV6-1 with TRBJ1-1; TRBD1 might be the D (6 bases). The CDR3 spans 14 residues. Germline values: CDR1 MNHNS, CDR2 SASEGT. Trimming left V 3 bases short and J 4 bases short, with 12 bases between. This chain's CDR3 is CASSEGPRGTEAFF. In DNA form, the CDR3 reads TGTGCCAGCAGTGAGGGCCCCAGGGGCACTGAAGCTTTCTTT.

This chain uses TRBV11-3 with TRBJ2-1; 13 nucleotides align to TRBD2. The CDR3 is 16 residues long. With V trimmed by 4 bases and J by 7 bases, 7 bases remained unmatched. Germline loops: CDR1 SGHNT, CDR2 YENEEA. In nucleotides, the CDR3 is TGTGCCAGCAGCTCACCAGGACTAGCGGGAGAAAATGAGCAGTTCTTC. Its translation is CASSSPGLAGENEQFF. The full variable domain, in which reference TRBV11-3 and TRBJ2-1 provide the parts outside the CDR3, is EAGVVQSPRYKIIEKKQPVAFWCNPISGHNTLYWYLQNLGQGPELLIRYENEEAVDDSQLPKDRFSAERLKGVDSTLKIQPAELGDSAVYLCASSSPGLAGENEQFFGPGTRLTVL.

The V and J genes are TRBV19 and TRBJ1-3; D remains unclear. Germline CDR1 reads LNHDA; CDR2 reads SQIVND (reference sequence). The CDR3 totals 16 residues. Trimming stripped 3 bases from V and 3 bases from J, with 15 bases between. The CDR3 region is CASSIARGVDGNTIYF. CDR3 coding DNA: TGTGCCAGTAGTATTGCCCGGGGAGTTGATGGAAACACCATATATTTT.

This clone was counted only a few times. V is TRBV11-2 and J is TRBJ2-2; weak D call: TRBD2 (5 bases). Germline V CDR1 and CDR2: SGHAT, FQNNGV. The CDR3 has 14 amino acids. V lost 4 bases to trimming and J lost 6 bases, with 12 bases between them. CDR3 sequence reads: CASSSLAVAGELFF. The CDR3 nucleotides are TGTGCCAGCAGCTCCCTAGCCGTAGCCGGGGAGCTGTTTTTT.

This clone is a singleton in its sample. V is TRBV7-2 and J is TRBJ1-1, with 11 bases that match TRBD1. The CDR3 runs 14 residues. The junction had 11 bases not matched to a gene; V was cut back by 6 bases and J by 11 bases. Germline lookup yields CDR1 SGHTA and CDR2 FQGNSA. The DNA for the CDR3 is TGTGCCAGCAGTTCCTACGGGACAGGGGGTAGGGCTTTCTTT. Residues: CASSSYGTGGRAFF.

This chain joins TRBV11-1 and TRBJ1-2; D possibly corresponds to TRBD1 (6 bases). With 5 bases removed from V and 4 bases from J, the gap between germline ends came to 20 bases. The length of the CDR3 is 16 residues. Germline V gene data show CDR1 as SGHAT and CDR2 as FQDESV (reference sequence). CDR3 amino acids: CASSIDSNRDGYGYTF. The CDR3 DNA is TGTGCCAGCAGCATCGATAGCAACAGGGATGGCTATGGCTACACCTTC. Complete variable domain (other parts from reference TRBV11-1 and TRBJ1-2): EAEVAQSPRYKITEKSQAVAFWCDPISGHATLYWYRQILGQGPELLVQFQDESVVDDSQLPKDRFSAERLKGVDSTLKIQPAELGDSAMYLCASSIDSNRDGYGYTFGSGTRLTVV.

The chain uses TRBV4-1 and TRBJ1-5; possible D gene TRBD1, 6 bases. V lost 3 bases and J lost 6, with 18 bases in between. In germline, CDR1 is MGHRA, CDR2 YSYEKL. The CDR3 covers 16 residues. The CDR3 bases are TGCGCCAGCAGCCATATACTACAGGGAGTGGGTCAGCCCCAGCATTTT. Its protein product is CASSHILQGVGQPQHF.